This T cell receptor (beta chain) is drawn from a study of T cells in Graves' hyperthyroidism and ophthalmopathy. Whole-study results and caveats: Most thyroid clonotypes expanded above 0.001 were also detected in blood. The model anticipated ophthalmopathy a median about six months pre-onset.

Patients having uncontrolled infection, another autoimmune disease, pregnancy or lactation were not included. This clonotype appeared many times. Its target is unknown. Using RNA transcripts as the source, TCR beta CDR3 regions were amplified. The HTBI set primed first-round TCR CDR3 RT-PCR. TCRdb reprocessed the multiplex PCR reads with MiXCR, giving one entry per CDR3 protein. The sample includes hundreds of thousands of distinct CDR3 sequences, about 14% of them seen just once. This TCR came from a woman in her thirties or forties with Graves' ophthalmopathy. Material for sequencing was blood.

The CDR3 here is CASSLAGDREDVHEQYF. CDR3 DNA sequence: TGTGCCAGCAGCTTAGCGGGGGACAGGGAGGACGTCCACGAGCAGTACTTC. The chain uses TRBV7-2 and TRBJ2-7; 9 bases are a match to TRBD1. The V gene end was trimmed by 0 bases and the J gene end by 5 bases; junction bases not matched to a gene: 11. This CDR3 is 17 amino acids long. Looked up from germline, CDR1 is SGHTA and CDR2 is FQGNSA.